One and the same sample provided the 24 T cell receptor beta chains below, sequenced in a study of regulatory T cells in long-lasting Graves disease. Building of the TCR beta libraries involved iRepertoire HTBI primers and Arm-PCR of CDR3 regions. MiXCR, applied by TCRdb to the multiplex PCR reads, yields one record per CDR3 protein. The sample yields a few hundred thousand distinct CDR3 sequences, around 24% seen once. The time point is: persistent/refractory GD, antithyroid drugs over 5 years with positive TRAb. Isolated PBMC RNA provided the starting material for the TCR library. This specimen was peripheral blood mononuclear cells (PBMCs), taken when the disease was refractory, from a patient treated with antithyroid drugs. The receptor source for this set is a female donor with Graves disease.

This clonotype was observed many times. The genes are TRBV2 and TRBJ2-5; 7 positions match TRBD2. The CDR3 runs 14 residues. Germline V CDR1 and CDR2: SNHLY, FYNNEI. V was clipped by 8 bases and J by 0 bases; unmatched bases: 6. The CDR3 nucleotides read TGTGCCAGCCTCCAAGGGACTAACCAAGAGACCCAGTACTTC. Translated: CASLQGTNQETQYF.

The chain's CDR3 is CASSEGKAFF. In DNA form, the CDR3 reads TGTGCCAGCTCAGAGGGGAAAGCTTTCTTT. The rearrangement links TRBV6-1 to TRBJ1-1; tentative D call: TRBD1 (5 bases). V was shortened by 8 bases and J by 9 bases, with 10 bases between the two germline ends. The CDR3 totals 10 residues. Germline V gene data show CDR1 as MNHNS and CDR2 as SASEGT.

This clonotype has ten or more counts. This rearrangement joins TRBV27 to TRBJ2-7, with a weak D call TRBD1 (6 bases). V dropped 6 bases and J dropped 2 bases, with 14 bases sitting between them. The CDR3 spans 14 residues. CDR1 is MNHEY, CDR2 SMNVEV, per germline (reference sequence). Here the CDR3 reads CASSYWDTPYEQYF. CDR3 sequence (DNA): TGTGCCAGCAGCTACTGGGACACCCCCTACGAGCAGTACTTC.

The V gene is TRBV24-1, the J gene TRBJ2-7, with TRBD2 matching 7 bases. CDR1 KGHDR and CDR2 SFDVKD come from the germline V gene. This CDR3 is 14 amino acids long. Unmatched junction bases numbered 8, after V lost 5 bases and J lost 5 bases. This CDR3 reads CATSAGGIIHEQYF. The DNA of the CDR3 is TGTGCCACCAGTGCGGGGGGTATAATCCACGAGCAGTACTTC.

Concerning this clonotype itself: Possible read error: a much larger clone is one base away. The rearrangement uses TRBV30 and TRBJ1-4; D remains ambiguous. The CDR3 has 12 amino acids. Germline V gene sequence: CDR1 GTSNPN, CDR2 SVGIG (reference sequence). V was clipped by 1 base and J by 8 bases, with 8 bases between them. The DNA for the CDR3 is TGTGCCTGGAGTGGCCTCCGGGAAAAACTGTTTTTT. It codes for CAWSGLREKLFF.

This clonotype was recorded many times. The rearrangement uses TRBV12-3 or TRBV12-4 and TRBJ2-4, with 7 bases that match TRBD1. V lost 5 bases and J lost 3; bases outside the gene matches: 10. The length of the CDR3 is 16 residues. CDR3 coding DNA: TGTGCCAGCAGTCGCGAAGAGGGGGCCGTCAAAAACATTCAGTACTTC. This codes for CASSREEGAVKNIQYF.

CDR3 residues: CASSLLDSEQFF. The CDR3, as DNA: TGTGCCAGCAGCCTTCTCGACAGTGAGCAGTTCTTC. The chain recombines TRBV5-6 with TRBJ2-1; tentatively, D is TRBD1 (5 bases). Trimming shortened V by 4 bases and J by 9 bases, and 11 bases separated the two germline ends. The CDR3 is made up of 12 amino acids. The germline V gene encodes CDR1 SGHDT and CDR2 YYEEEE.

CDR3: CASNGFTASGSTEAFF. CDR3 coding DNA: TGTGCCAGTAATGGGTTTACAGCCTCTGGGTCCACTGAAGCTTTCTTT. The J gene is TRBJ1-1, the V gene TRBV19; D remains unclear. The CDR3 has 16 amino acids. Trimming removed 7 bases from V and 4 bases from J, with 22 bases in between. The V gene's germline CDR1 is LNHDA and CDR2 SQIVND (reference sequence).

This clonotype appeared many times. This chain links TRBV20-1 with TRBJ1-2; tentative D call: TRBD1 (5 bases). Germline assignment: CDR1 DFQATT and CDR2 SNEGSKA (reference sequence). Trimming removed 6 bases at V and 1 base at J, with 15 bases between. The CDR3 contains 14 residues. The CDR3 loop is CSARRQGRNYGYTF. CDR3 nucleotides: TGCAGTGCCAGGCGTCAGGGCCGTAACTATGGCTACACCTTC.

V and J are TRBV19 and TRBJ1-2; D possibly corresponds to TRBD1 (6 bases). CDR1 LNHDA and CDR2 SQIVND come from the germline V gene (reference sequence). Trimming removed 7 bases from V and 8 bases from J, with 11 bases in between. The CDR3 is 11 amino acids. The CDR3 DNA is TGTGCCAGTAACGAGGGGGGAGGCTACACCTTC. This encodes CASNEGGGYTF.

This clonotype was picked up many times. The chain joins TRBV2 to TRBJ1-5; D call uncertain. The length of the CDR3 is 14 residues. Germline V gene sequence: CDR1 SNHLY, CDR2 FYNNEI. V lost 2 bases and J lost 3, with 8 bases in between. The CDR3 coding sequence is TGTGCCAGCAGTGAATTAGGGTACAATCAGCCCCAGCATTTT. Translating it yields CASSELGYNQPQHF.

CDR3 residues: CSVDKQGGAFF. CDR3 coding DNA: TGCAGCGTTGACAAACAGGGGGGCGCTTTCTTT. The chain joins TRBV29-1 to TRBJ1-1; 8 nucleotides agree with TRBD1. The CDR3 has 11 residues. With V trimmed by 3 bases and J by 11 bases, 5 bases remained unmatched. Germline CDR1 and CDR2: SQVTM and ANQGSEA. The entire variable domain, with the rest obtained from reference TRBV29-1 and TRBJ1-1, is as follows: SAVISQKPSRDICQRGTSLTIQCQVDSQVTMMFWYRQQPGQSLTLIATANQGSEATYESGFVIDKFPISRPNLTFSTLTVSNMSPEDSSIYLCSVDKQGGAFFGQGTRLTVV.

V is TRBV20-1 and J is TRBJ2-7, with 7 bases lining up with TRBD2. The CDR3 consists of 15 residues. V lost 0 bases and J lost 3; bases outside the gene matches: 8. From germline, CDR1 is DFQATT and CDR2 SNEGSKA (reference sequence). DNA for the CDR3: TGCAGTGCTAGAGACTTGACTAGCAGCCACTACGAGCAGTACTTC. Amino acids: CSARDLTSSHYEQYF.

The chain links TRBV2 to TRBJ2-1, with 10 bases aligning to TRBD2. This CDR3 has 18 amino acids. V shed 1 base, J shed 4 bases, and the junction held 10 bases outside the gene matches. In germline, CDR1 is SNHLY, CDR2 FYNNEI. The CDR3 spells CASSEGRLAGEMYNEQFF. The DNA for the CDR3 is TGTGCCAGCAGTGAAGGGAGGCTAGCGGGAGAGATGTACAATGAGCAGTTCTTC.

About this clonotype itself: The junction departs from germline at one end; a sequencing error may be responsible. The J gene is TRBJ2-5, the V gene TRBV7-2, with a weak D call TRBD1 (6 bases). There are 17 residues in the CDR3. Germline CDR1 reads SGHTA; CDR2 reads FQGNSA. CDR3 nucleotides: TGTGCCAACAGCTTAGCGTTCAGGGGAGACGGCCAAGAGACCCAGTACTTC. Its protein is CANSLAFRGDGQETQYF.

This clonotype was counted ten times or more. The V gene is TRBV3-1, the J gene TRBJ2-6, with 8 nucleotides matching TRBD2. The V segment lost 5 bases and the J segment 2 bases; nucleotides outside the gene matches: 2. CDR3 size: 15 residues. Germline CDR1 and CDR2: LGHDT and YNNKEL (reference sequence). CDR3 DNA: TGTGCCAGCAGCTTTAGCGGGACTGGGGCCAACGTCCTGACTTTC. Translated, it gives CASSFSGTGANVLTF.

This clonotype was recorded a few times. The chain links TRBV2 to TRBJ1-5; possible D gene TRBD1, 5 bases. The CDR3 covers 16 residues. The germline V gene has CDR1 SNHLY and CDR2 FYNNEI. The V end was cut by 8 bases, the J end by 3 bases, with 20 bases between. The CDR3 sequence is CASGPGQVSTNQPQHF. The CDR3 DNA reads as TGTGCCAGCGGGCCGGGGCAGGTCAGTACCAATCAGCCCCAGCATTTT.

In its sample, this clonotype was seen many times. CDR3 amino acids: CASSLSPANTEAFF. The CDR3 region has the DNA TGTGCCAGCAGCTTATCGCCAGCGAACACTGAAGCTTTCTTT. V is TRBV7-8 and J is TRBJ1-1; no clear D gene. Germline CDR1 reads SGHVS; CDR2 reads FQNEAQ. This CDR3 region has 14 residues. The V gene lost 2 bases and the J gene lost 1 base, with 8 bases spanning the gap.

This chain joins TRBV6-5 and TRBJ1-5, with 7 bases lining up with TRBD1. J gave up 0 bases and V 4 bases, and 12 bases lay outside the gene matches. The V gene's germline CDR1 is MNHEY and CDR2 SVGAGI. The CDR3 is made up of 18 amino acids. The CDR3 nucleotides read TGTGCCAGCAGTTCGCAGGGGGGAGGTACATATAGCAATCAGCCCCAGCATTTT. Protein sequence: CASSSQGGGTYSNQPQHF.

This clonotype was seen many times. The chain links TRBV12-3 or TRBV12-4 to TRBJ2-7, with 8 positions matching TRBD2. This CDR3 has 14 amino acids. V lost 6 bases to trimming and J lost 3 bases; unmatched junction nucleotides: 7. The CDR3 sequence is CASSRIAGIYEQYF. CDR3 nucleotide sequence: TGTGCCAGCAGCCGAATAGCGGGGATCTACGAGCAGTACTTC.

The rearrangement joins TRBV28 to TRBJ2-1; tentatively, D is TRBD1 (7 bases). Trimming removed 6 bases from V and 4 bases from J, with 19 bases in between. This CDR3 is 16 amino acids long. Germline CDR1 reads MDHEN; CDR2 reads SYDVKM. The CDR3 sequence is CASRQQGGPTYNEQFF. The CDR3 bases are TGTGCCAGCAGGCAGCAGGGGGGACCCACATACAATGAGCAGTTCTTC. The complete variable domain, with remaining parts taken from reference TRBV28 and TRBJ2-1, reads DVKVTQSSRYLVKRTGEKVFLECVQDMDHENMFWYRQDPGLGLRLIYFSYDVKMKEKGDIPEGYSVSREKKERFSLILESASTNQTSMYLCASRQQGGPTYNEQFFGPGTRLTVL.

The table lists this clonotype with many counts. The rearrangement joins TRBV28 to TRBJ2-7, with D uncertain. Trimming shortened V by 6 bases and J by 3 bases, and 15 bases separated the two germline ends. There are 14 residues in the CDR3. The germline gives CDR1 MDHEN, CDR2 SYDVKM. This CDR3 reads CASRLTTDLYEQYF. CDR3 coding DNA: TGTGCCAGCAGGTTAACTACGGACCTCTACGAGCAGTACTTC.

The CDR3 reads CASSRGLGTGSSGNTIYF. CDR3 coding DNA: TGTGCCAGCAGCAGAGGCCTCGGGACAGGCTCCTCTGGAAACACCATATATTTT. The chain links TRBV25-1 to TRBJ1-3, with 8 bases lining up with TRBD1. Unmatched junction bases numbered 13, after V lost 6 bases and J lost 0 bases. Germline CDR1 reads MGHDK; CDR2 reads SYGVNS. The length of the CDR3 is 18 residues.

The genes are TRBV7-3 and TRBJ1-6; 10 bases align to TRBD1. CDR3 length: 15 residues. Losses at the gene ends were 0 bases for V and 10 bases for J; bases not matched to a gene: 3. The germline V gene has CDR1 SGHTA and CDR2 FQGTGA. CDR3 sequence reads: CASSLTGTGVSPLHF. DNA of the CDR3: TGTGCCAGCAGCTTAACGGGGACAGGGGTCTCACCCCTCCACTTT.